Below are 18 T cell receptor beta chains sequenced from a single sample in a study of response to subunit inactivated influenza vaccine. From the RT-PCR reads, TCRdb called clonotypes with MiXCR, one entry per CDR3 protein. Here the sample spans under 550,000 distinct CDR3 sequences, approximately 7.3% being singletons. The source material was PBMCs from blood, sampled roughly 24 months after vaccination. These receptors all stem from a man aged 50 to 75 who received an inactivated influenza vaccine.

The V call is TRBV7-9, the J call TRBJ2-7, with a possible D match to TRBD2 (6 bases). This CDR3 is built from 14 residues. V was trimmed by 5 bases and J by 5 bases, leaving 16 bases between them. Per the germline V gene, CDR1 is SEHNR and CDR2 is FQNEAQ (reference sequence). CDR3 in DNA: TGTGCCAGCAGCAAGGGACTCTCCCCCCACGAGCAGTACTTC. It is translated as CASSKGLSPHEQYF. Looking up the rest from reference TRBV7-9 and TRBJ2-7 gives the full variable domain: DTGVSQNPRHKITKRGQNVTFRCDPISEHNRLYWYRQTLGQGPEFLTYFQNEAQLEKSRLLSDRFSAERPKGSFSTLEIQRTEQGDSAMYLCASSKGLSPHEQYFGPGTRLTVT.

This chain connects TRBV24-1 to TRBJ2-3; 7 bases fit TRBD1. The CDR3 is 16 residues long. J lost 3 bases, V lost 5 bases, and 10 bases had no gene match. Germline assignment: CDR1 KGHDR and CDR2 SFDVKD. The CDR3 region has the DNA TGTGCCACCAGTGGCCCCGAAGGGGGCGTAACAGATACGCAGTATTTT. Amino acids: CATSGPEGGVTDTQYF.

The table lists this clonotype with a few counts. The rearrangement links TRBV7-9 to TRBJ1-5; weak D call: TRBD1 (6 bases). The ends were cut back, 5 bases at V and 6 bases at J, with 14 bases in the middle. Germline loops: CDR1 SEHNR, CDR2 FQNEAQ (reference sequence). CDR3 length: 14 amino acids. Here the CDR3 DNA reads TGTGCCAGCAGCCCCCTTGGGGGCACTCAGCCCCAGCATTTT. Encoded protein: CASSPLGGTQPQHF.

This clonotype was counted ten times or more. The CDR3 DNA is TGCGCCAGCCGGGATTATAACACCGGGGAGCTGTTTTTT. Protein: CASRDYNTGELFF. The chain uses TRBV5-1 and TRBJ2-2; possibly TRBD2 for D (5 bases). The CDR3 is made up of 13 amino acids. V gave up 7 bases and J gave up 2 bases, with 9 bases separating them. CDR1 is SGHRS, CDR2 YFSETQ, per germline.

This clonotype has only a few counts. This sequence joins TRBV3-1 and TRBJ1-2, with 7 bases fitting TRBD1. Losses at the gene ends were 3 bases for V and 7 bases for J; bases not matched to a gene: 11. Germline V gives CDR1 LGHDT, CDR2 YNNKEL (reference sequence). The CDR3 has 15 amino acids. The CDR3 protein is CASSQQDRLQGGYTF. Written as DNA, the CDR3 is TGTGCCAGCAGCCAGCAGGACAGGCTACAGGGTGGCTACACCTTC.

The genes are TRBV5-1 and TRBJ2-5; 10 nucleotides align to TRBD1. Germline V gives CDR1 SGHRS, CDR2 YFSETQ. The V segment lost 3 bases and the J segment 5 bases; nucleotides outside the gene matches: 16. The CDR3 is made up of 18 amino acids. The CDR3 region is CASSSTGTGVILRETQYF. The DNA of the CDR3 is TGCGCCAGCAGCTCAACCGGGACAGGGGTAATTCTCAGGGAGACCCAGTACTTC.

The rearrangement uses TRBV5-6 and TRBJ2-1; a weak D match, TRBD1 (5 bases). CDR3 length: 14 amino acids. CDR1 and CDR2 from the germline V gene are SGHDT and YYEEEE. Trimming shortened V by 0 bases and J by 7 bases, and 11 bases separated the two germline ends. The DNA for the CDR3 is TGTGCCAGCAGCTTGGCTGGGGCGTGGAATGAGCAGTTCTTC. It yields the protein CASSLAGAWNEQFF.

CDR3: CASSLDMSSGNTIYF. DNA of the CDR3: TGTGCCAGCAGCTTGGATATGTCGTCTGGAAACACCATATATTTT. V and J are TRBV5-6 and TRBJ1-3; unclear D gene. CDR3 length: 15 amino acids. With 0 bases removed from V and 1 base from J, the gap between germline ends came to 8 bases. Germline V gene data show CDR1 as SGHDT and CDR2 as YYEEEE.

This chain links TRBV9 with TRBJ2-1; no clear D. Trimming took off 0 bases at V and 9 bases at J, with 10 bases between the two ends. Per germline, CDR1 SGDLS and CDR2 YYNGEE. The CDR3 consists of 13 residues. This CDR3 is CASSVEPDLEQFF. For the CDR3, the DNA is TGTGCCAGCAGCGTAGAGCCAGACCTTGAGCAGTTCTTC.

The table lists this clonotype with a few counts. The chain links TRBV4-3 to TRBJ2-1; 9 nucleotides match TRBD2. Germline V gene lookup returns CDR1 LGHNA and CDR2 YSLEER. The length of the CDR3 is 16 residues. Unmatched junction bases numbered 7, after V lost 0 bases and J lost 7 bases. The CDR3 here is CASSQEVGTSGNEQFF. As DNA, the CDR3 is TGCGCCAGCAGCCAAGAAGTCGGCACTAGCGGGAATGAGCAGTTCTTC.

The V and J genes are TRBV28 and TRBJ2-6, with D possibly TRBD2 on 5 matching bases. CDR1 and CDR2 from the germline V gene are MDHEN and SYDVKM. There are 18 residues in the CDR3. Trimming pared 6 bases from V and 0 bases from J, leaving 18 bases between. CDR3 sequence (DNA): TGTGCCAGCAGCTGGTATAGGGAGACCATCTCTGGGGCCAACGTCCTGACTTTC. Translating gives CASSWYRETISGANVLTF.

This clonotype occurred a few times. The chain couples TRBV3-1 to TRBJ2-4, with 10 bases fitting TRBD1. Germline CDR1 reads LGHDT; CDR2 reads YNNKEL (reference sequence). With V trimmed by 1 base and J by 9 bases, 6 bases remained unmatched. The CDR3 is 15 amino acids. Here the CDR3 DNA reads TGTGCCAGCAGCCAAGGACAGGGGGCGCCGGGCATTCAGTACTTC. This gives the protein CASSQGQGAPGIQYF.

Ten or more counts support this clonotype. This chain joins TRBV5-1 and TRBJ1-1, with unresolved D. V shed 0 bases and J shed 0 bases, with 9 bases lying between them. CDR3 length: 15 amino acids. CDR1 is SGHRS, CDR2 YFSETQ, per germline. CDR3 DNA: TGCGCCAGCAGCTTGGCCGCCCGCATGAACACTGAAGCTTTCTTT. Amino acids: CASSLAARMNTEAFF.

The chain joins TRBV11-2 to TRBJ1-4; no clear D gene. Trimming removed 0 bases from V and 8 bases from J, with 10 bases in between. The germline V gene has CDR1 SGHAT and CDR2 FQNNGV. This CDR3 has 14 amino acids. Here the CDR3 reads CASSLELGYEKLFF. The CDR3 DNA sequence: TGTGCCAGCAGCTTAGAGTTAGGGTACGAAAAACTGTTTTTT.

This clonotype showed up many times. The chain has TRBV29-1 and TRBJ2-3; D unresolved. This CDR3 spans 17 amino acids. V was cut by 6 bases and J by 0 bases, with 22 bases left in between. Germline CDR1 is SQVTM and CDR2 is ANQGSEA. The chain's CDR3 is CSVDGLGNQPSTDTQYF. Here the CDR3 DNA reads TGCAGCGTCGACGGGTTGGGGAACCAGCCTAGCACAGATACGCAGTATTTT.

The chain has TRBV20-1 and TRBJ2-1, with 9 bases that match TRBD2. The CDR3 spans 16 residues. V trimming: 5 bases; J trimming: 4 bases; junction bases outside the gene matches: 12. The V gene's germline CDR1 is DFQATT and CDR2 SNEGSKA (reference sequence). CDR3 sequence reads: CSAGGQSSGIYNEQFF. The CDR3 coding sequence is TGCAGTGCTGGGGGCCAGTCTAGCGGGATTTACAATGAGCAGTTCTTC.

V is TRBV5-1 and J is TRBJ2-5; possibly TRBD1 or TRBD2 for D (6 bases each). The germline V and J ends were trimmed by 4 bases and 3 bases, with 13 bases remaining between them. The germline V gene has CDR1 SGHRS and CDR2 YFSETQ. This CDR3 has 14 amino acids. The CDR3 DNA reads TGCGCCAGCAGCGTCGAGGGGGGCAAAGAGACCCAGTACTTC. It translates to CASSVEGGKETQYF.

This clonotype was seen only a few times. The chain is built from TRBV4-2 and TRBJ2-2; D uncertain. V dropped 1 base and J dropped 7 bases, with 4 bases sitting between them. The germline V gene encodes CDR1 LGHNA and CDR2 YNFKEQ. The CDR3 totals 12 residues. CDR3 protein: CASSQGNGELFF. The CDR3 nucleotides read TGTGCCAGCAGCCAAGGGAACGGGGAGCTGTTTTTT.